One and the same sample provided the 7 T cell receptor beta chains below, sequenced in a study of glioma-infiltrating T cells after dendritic cell vaccination. TCRdb keeps only in-frame clones here, not all; method: immunoSEQ multiplex PCR. Here the sample spans some 100,000 clones, 79% being singletons. Material: blood, obtained before dendritic cell vaccination. The receptors were sampled from a human donor with glioblastoma.

This chain joins TRBV9 and TRBJ1-6; tentative D call: TRBD1 (6 bases). In germline, CDR1 is SGDLS, CDR2 YYNGEE. V dropped 4 bases and J dropped 0 bases, with 14 bases sitting between them. CDR3 size: 17 residues. CDR3 in amino acids: CASSPGQRSSYNSPLHF. The CDR3 bases are TGTGCCAGCAGCCCTGGACAGAGGAGCTCCTATAATTCACCCCTCCACTTT.

The rearrangement joins TRBV5-1 to TRBJ1-4; maybe TRBD1 (5 bases). CDR3 length equals 17 residues. Germline V gives CDR1 SGHRS, CDR2 YFSETQ. The V and J ends lost 4 bases and 6 bases respectively, with 22 bases between them. CDR3 coding DNA: TGCGCCAGCAGCCCCAGCCCAACAGGCACAGCCCATGAAAAACTGTTTTTT. Translating gives CASSPSPTGTAHEKLFF.

In this sample, this clone turned up once. The chain couples TRBV4-1 to TRBJ2-3; 7 nucleotides agree with TRBD2. V gave up 4 bases and J gave up 5 bases; unmatched junction bases: 12. The CDR3 loop spans 16 amino acids. CDR1 and CDR2 (germline): MGHRA, YSYEKL. Here the CDR3 reads CASSPGLVPRGDTQYF. In DNA form, the CDR3 reads TGCGCCAGCAGCCCAGGACTAGTACCCCGTGGAGATACGCAGTATTTT.

The chain has TRBV5-1 and TRBJ1-2, with 7 bases lining up with TRBD1. CDR3 size: 13 residues. The V segment lost 4 bases and the J segment 8 bases; nucleotides outside the gene matches: 8. Germline-derived CDR1 and CDR2 are SGHRS and YFSETQ. CDR3 amino acids: CASSPTGPGGYTF. For the CDR3, the DNA is TGCGCCAGCAGCCCGACAGGGCCGGGCGGCTACACCTTC. The whole variable domain, filled in from reference TRBV5-1 and TRBJ1-2, reads KAGVTQTPRYLIKTRGQQVTLSCSPISGHRSVSWYQQTPGQGLQFLFEYFSETQRNKGNFPGRFSGRQFSNSRSEMNVSTLELGDSALYLCASSPTGPGGYTFGSGTRLTVV.

The chain employs TRBV7-9 and TRBJ1-2, with TRBD1 matching over 7 bases. This CDR3 is built from 14 residues. The ends lost 4 bases at V and 6 bases at J; junction bases unmatched: 8. From germline, CDR1 is SEHNR and CDR2 FQNEAQ (reference sequence). CDR3 DNA sequence: TGTGCCAGCAGCTCAGTTACAGGGGACCATGGCTACACCTTC. Translation gives CASSSVTGDHGYTF.

This sequence joins TRBV28 and TRBJ1-3; D is uncertain. From germline, CDR1 is MDHEN and CDR2 SYDVKM. The CDR3 contains 15 residues. Trimming pared 6 bases from V and 1 base from J, leaving 13 bases between. The CDR3 region is CASREVYSSGNTIYF. CDR3 in DNA: TGTGCCAGCAGGGAGGTATACTCTTCTGGAAACACCATATATTTT.

The chain has TRBV25-1 and TRBJ1-4; 8 bases are shared with TRBD1. This CDR3 is 15 amino acids long. CDR1 is MGHDK, CDR2 SYGVNS, per germline. The junction had 5 bases not matched to a gene; V was cut back by 0 bases and J by 8 bases. The CDR3 protein is CASSEYGRGLEKLFF. The CDR3 DNA is TGTGCCAGCAGTGAATACGGCAGGGGGCTCGAAAAACTGTTTTTT.